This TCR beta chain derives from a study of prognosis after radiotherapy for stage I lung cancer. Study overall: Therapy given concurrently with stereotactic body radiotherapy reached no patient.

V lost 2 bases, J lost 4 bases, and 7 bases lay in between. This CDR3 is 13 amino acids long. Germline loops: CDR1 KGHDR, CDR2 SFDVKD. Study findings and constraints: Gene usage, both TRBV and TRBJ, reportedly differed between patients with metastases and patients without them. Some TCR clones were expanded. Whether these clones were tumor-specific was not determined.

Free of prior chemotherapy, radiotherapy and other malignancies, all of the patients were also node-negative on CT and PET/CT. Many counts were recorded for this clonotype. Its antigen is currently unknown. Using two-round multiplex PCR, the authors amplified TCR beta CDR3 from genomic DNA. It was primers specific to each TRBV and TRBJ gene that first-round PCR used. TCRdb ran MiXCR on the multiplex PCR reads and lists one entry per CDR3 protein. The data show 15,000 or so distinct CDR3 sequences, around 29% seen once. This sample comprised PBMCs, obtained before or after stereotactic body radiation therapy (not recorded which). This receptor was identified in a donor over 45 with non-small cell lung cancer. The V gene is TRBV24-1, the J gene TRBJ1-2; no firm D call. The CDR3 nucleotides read TGTGCCACCAGTGATTCGGAGTTCTATGGCTACACCTTC. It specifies CATSDSEFYGYTF.